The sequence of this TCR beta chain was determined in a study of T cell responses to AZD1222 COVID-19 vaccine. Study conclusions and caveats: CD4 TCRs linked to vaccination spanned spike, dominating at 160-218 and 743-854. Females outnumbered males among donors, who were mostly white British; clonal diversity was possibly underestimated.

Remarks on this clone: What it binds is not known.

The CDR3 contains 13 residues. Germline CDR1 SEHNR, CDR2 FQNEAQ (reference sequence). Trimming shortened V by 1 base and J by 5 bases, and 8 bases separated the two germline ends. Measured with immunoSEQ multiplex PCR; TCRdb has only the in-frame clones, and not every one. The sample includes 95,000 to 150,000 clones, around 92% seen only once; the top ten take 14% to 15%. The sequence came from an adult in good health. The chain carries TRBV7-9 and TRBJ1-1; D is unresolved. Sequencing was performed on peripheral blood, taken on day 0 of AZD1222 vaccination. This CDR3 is CASSLESRTEAFF. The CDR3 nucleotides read TGTGCCAGCAGCTTAGAAAGTAGGACTGAAGCTTTCTTT.